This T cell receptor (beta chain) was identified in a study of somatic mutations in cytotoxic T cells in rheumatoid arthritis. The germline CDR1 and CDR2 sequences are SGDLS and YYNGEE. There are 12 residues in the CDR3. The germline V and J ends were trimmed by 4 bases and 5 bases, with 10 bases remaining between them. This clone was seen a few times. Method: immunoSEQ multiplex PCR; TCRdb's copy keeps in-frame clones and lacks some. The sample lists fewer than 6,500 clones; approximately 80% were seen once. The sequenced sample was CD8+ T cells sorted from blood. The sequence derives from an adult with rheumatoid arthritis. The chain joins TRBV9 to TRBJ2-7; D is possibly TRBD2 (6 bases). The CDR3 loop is CASSPGGNEQYF. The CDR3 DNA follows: TGTGCCAGCAGCCCCGGGGGTAACGAGCAGTACTTC.